This T cell receptor (beta chain) was retrieved from a study of control samples from healthy donors and cancer patients. Clones were read by immunoSEQ multiplex PCR, and TCRdb kept only the in-frame ones, dropping some. The data hold 35,000 to 55,000 clones, with approximately 89% observed a single time. The CDR3 is 15 amino acids. The V end was cut by 4 bases, the J end by 9 bases, with 17 bases between. The germline CDR1 and CDR2 sequences are SGDLS and YYNGEE. Sequenced input: PBMCs. The rearrangement joins TRBV9 to TRBJ1-6, with D possibly matching TRBD1 (5 bases). The receptor was derived from a woman between 55 and 75 years old with lung cancer. This CDR3 reads CASSSRGSHLSPLHF. DNA for the CDR3: TGTGCCAGCAGCTCCCGGGGCAGCCATCTTTCACCCCTCCACTTT.